The 2 T cell receptor beta chains below all came from one sample that was sequenced in a study of T cells in Graves' hyperthyroidism and ophthalmopathy. RNA transcripts served as the template for amplifying TCR beta CDR3 regions. The study used the HTBI primer set for a first-round RT-PCR of the TCR CDR3. TCRdb reprocessed the multiplex PCR reads via MiXCR and lists one record per CDR3 protein. The table lists roughly 650,000 distinct CDR3 sequences, 16% of them singletons. The specimen was blood. Receptors were obtained from a woman aged 40 to 50 with Graves' ophthalmopathy.

This clonotype was found many times. One end of the junction varies from germline; a read error may be responsible. The chain employs TRBV5-1 and TRBJ1-1; 7 bases fit TRBD1. Germline CDR1 reads SGHRS; CDR2 reads YFSETQ. CDR3 length: 14 amino acids. In DNA, the CDR3 is TGTGCCAGCAGCTTGGGACAGCCGAACACTGAAGCTTTCTTT. This codes for CASSLGQPNTEAFF.

This clonotype was recorded many times. The rearrangement joins TRBV27 to TRBJ2-7, with D perhaps matching TRBD2 (6 bases). The V gene lost 6 bases and the J gene lost 2 bases, with 17 bases spanning the gap. Germline-derived CDR1 and CDR2 are MNHEY and SMNVEV (reference sequence). The CDR3 covers 15 residues. CDR3 DNA: TGTGCCAGCAGGCGGTCCGTCGGGGGAACCTACGAGCAGTACTTC. Protein: CASRRSVGGTYEQYF.